The source of this T cell receptor (beta chain) is a study of blood T cell repertoires in COVID-19 (dated by TCRdb to about 2020). Context from the whole study: The collaborator samples originated in the United States, Italy and Spain and spanned the acute and convalescent phases of COVID-19. The material from the prospective study consisted of cDNA or gDNA derived from T cells, B-cell-depleted T cells, or PBMCs. The dataset comprised deeply sampled blood TCRbeta repertoires from subjects exposed to, actively infected with, or recovered from COVID-19. The repertoires were released in a freely available public database meant as a resource for research on the immune response to SARS-CoV-2. Samples came from the ongoing ImmuneRACE study (first 160 participants) plus 1,254 subjects from 6 global collaborators. A de-identified subject ID, COVID-19 status, age in years and sex were almost always included in the sample metadata. Where available, HLA class I and class II types were obtained from metadata supplied by the sample provider rather than from assay-based typing.

The immunoSEQ Assay, a bias-controlled multiplex PCR, was used to amplify TCRbeta CDR3 regions from genomic DNA. The study's processing was this. The number of nucleated cells in each sample was estimated from the amplification of reference gene primers within the assay. To quantify the absolute abundance of each unique TCRbeta CDR3 rearrangement, sequence reads were collapsed and filtered. Productive Simpson clonality was computed per sample as the square root of Simpson's diversity index over productive rearrangements. TCRdb took over this immuneACCESS table, retaining in-frame rearrangements with V and J assigned. Such tables are incomplete; in checked studies, under half of the missing clones stem from an unresolved V gene, and the remainder is unexplained. V and J calls and clone size are copied from that table; D and trimming were computed from the DNA. The sample records a few hundred thousand clones, more than 85% of which are singletons. In total, the top ten clones hold around 2.5% of the sample.

One collaborating source in Seattle enrolled patients during active infection and followed them longitudinally through the course of disease. Collaborating institutions collected whole blood in K2EDTA tubes following their own protocols. For TCRbeta analysis, collaborators shipped samples as frozen whole blood, isolated PBMCs, or DNA extracted from either of those sample types. Paper-wide results and their limitations: The amount of clinical and demographic metadata varied by source and participant and was provided uncurated.

Concerning this clone: Its recognized antigen is unknown. A read error may produce the germline difference seen at one junction end.

The TCR originated in a person aged 18 to 30 with COVID-19, enrolled during active disease. Sample: peripheral blood.

The nucleotide sequence reads TGTGCCAGCAGCCCCCAACTAGCGACTCAAGAGGCCCAGTACTTC. This translates into CASSPQLATQEAQYF. This chain is built from TRBV7-8 and TRBJ2-5; 7 central bases correspond to TRBD2. The CDR3 holds 15 amino acids from the cysteine to the phenylalanine. This entry keeps only the CDR3 DNA: 45 bases, framed from base 1. CDR1 and CDR2, looked up from the germline V gene, are SGHVS and FQNEAQ.